The 16 T cell receptor beta chains below come from one sample, sequenced in a study of CD8+ T cells in alopecia areata. Treatment described: oral pan-JAK inhibitor, 5-10 mg twice daily. The sequencing template was cDNA reverse transcribed from extracted RNA. Libraries were prepared by immunoSEQ multiplex PCR; TCRdb keeps only in-frame clonotypes and omits some of them. The repertoire holds more than 150,000 clones, approximately 51% seen once, with roughly 9.1% in the top ten. Sample: CD8+ T cells sorted from blood, taken around week 53, from a patient treated with tofacitinib. Receptor source: a human donor with alopecia areata.

The rearrangement links TRBV27 to TRBJ1-5; D perhaps matches TRBD1 (5 bases). Trimming left V 3 bases short and J 6 bases short, with 12 bases between. This CDR3 is built from 14 residues. Germline CDR1 is MNHEY and CDR2 is SMNVEV (reference sequence). Here the CDR3 reads CASSLVQGSQPQHF. For the CDR3, the DNA is TGTGCCAGCAGTTTGGTGCAGGGCAGTCAGCCCCAGCATTTT.

The chain has TRBV4-3 and TRBJ2-7, with no clear D. V lost 1 base to trimming and J lost 1 base, with 8 bases between them. CDR1 and CDR2 from the germline V gene are LGHNA and YSLEER. The CDR3 is 14 residues long. Here the CDR3 reads CASSQVEHSYEQYF. CDR3 in DNA: TGCGCCAGCAGCCAAGTAGAACATTCCTACGAGCAGTACTTC.

The chain links TRBV29-1 to TRBJ2-1, with TRBD1 identical over 8 bases. The germline V gene has CDR1 SQVTM and CDR2 ANQGSEA. The J segment lost 7 bases and the V segment lost 6 bases, leaving 5 bases of the junction unmatched. This CDR3 has 12 residues. The CDR3 sequence is CSVFRGPNEQFF. The CDR3 DNA reads TGCAGCGTCTTCAGGGGGCCGAATGAGCAGTTCTTC.

The rearrangement joins TRBV29-1 to TRBJ1-4, with 7 bases that match TRBD1. CDR1 SQVTM and CDR2 ANQGSEA come from the germline V gene. The V segment lost 4 bases and the J segment 7 bases; nucleotides outside the gene matches: 6. The CDR3 contains 13 residues. The CDR3 nucleotides are TGCAGCGTTGTAACAGGGGTCAGTGAAAAACTGTTTTTT. This gives the protein CSVVTGVSEKLFF.

V gene TRBV11-2 combines with J gene TRBJ2-5; TRBD2 matches 7 bases. CDR3 size: 14 residues. Germline loops: CDR1 SGHAT, CDR2 FQNNGV. The trim removed 2 bases at V and 4 bases at J, leaving 4 bases unmatched. The CDR3 sequence is CASSLTGLPETQYF. In DNA form, the CDR3 reads TGTGCCAGCAGCTTAACGGGACTACCAGAGACCCAGTACTTC.

The chain joins TRBV6-5 to TRBJ2-5, with a tentative D call TRBD2 (6 bases). Trimming left V 7 bases short and J 4 bases short, with 13 bases between. Germline CDR1 MNHEY, CDR2 SVGAGI. This CDR3 comprises 13 residues. The CDR3 nucleotides are TGTGCCAGCACCGGTCCCGGGGGAGAGACCCAGTACTTC. This codes for CASTGPGGETQYF.

The chain joins TRBV29-1 to TRBJ1-2; D is ambiguous. CDR1 SQVTM and CDR2 ANQGSEA come from the germline V gene. CDR3 length equals 14 residues. The V and J ends lost 0 bases and 3 bases respectively, with 11 bases between them. CDR3 DNA: TGCAGCGTTGAAGACAGCTCGGGCGACTATGGCTACACCTTC. Its translation: CSVEDSSGDYGYTF.

The chain links TRBV19 to TRBJ2-7; D not certain. This CDR3 is 13 amino acids long. Trimming left V 5 bases short and J 0 bases short, with 8 bases between. CDR1 and CDR2 (germline): LNHDA, SQIVND (reference sequence). The DNA for the CDR3 is TGTGCCAGTAGTGACCGCAACTCCTACGAGCAGTACTTC. It encodes CASSDRNSYEQYF.

This clone was seen a few times. The chain carries TRBV29-1 and TRBJ2-5; tentatively, D is TRBD1 or TRBD2 (5 bases each). Trimming pared 6 bases from V and 12 bases from J, leaving 20 bases between. The CDR3 loop spans 12 amino acids. Germline V gives CDR1 SQVTM, CDR2 ANQGSEA. CDR3 residues: CSVRDSRDVKYF. The CDR3 nucleotides read TGCAGCGTCCGCGACAGTAGGGACGTTAAGTACTTC.

The rearrangement links TRBV11-2 to TRBJ2-6; 8 bases fit TRBD2. The V gene end was trimmed by 5 bases and the J gene end by 1 base; junction bases not matched to a gene: 10. Germline V CDR1 and CDR2: SGHAT, FQNNGV. The CDR3 runs 18 residues. This CDR3 reads CASSLMRGAHSGANVLTF. CDR3 DNA sequence: TGTGCCAGCAGCCTTATGCGGGGGGCGCATTCTGGGGCCAACGTCCTGACTTTC.

The chain employs TRBV19 and TRBJ1-6, with D possibly being TRBD1 (6 bases). There are 11 residues in the CDR3. The germline gives CDR1 LNHDA, CDR2 SQIVND (reference sequence). Between the trimmed V and J ends, which lost 3 bases and 15 bases, there was a span of 9 bases. The CDR3 DNA is TGTGCCAGTAGTATGGGACATAACCTCCACTTT. Translated: CASSMGHNLHF.

CDR3 bases: TGCGCCAGCAGCCAAGTAGGTGGGCCTTGGAACTATGGCTACACCTTC. This sequence encodes CASSQVGGPWNYGYTF. The V and J genes are TRBV4-3 and TRBJ1-2; D is ambiguous. Trimming took off 1 base at V and 2 bases at J, with 14 bases between the two ends. The CDR3 runs 16 residues. The germline V gene encodes CDR1 LGHNA and CDR2 YSLEER.

As to this clone: At the DNA level, this CDR3 is encoded by other sequences in the same sample as well. V usage is TRBV9 and J usage is TRBJ2-1, with 7 bases aligning to TRBD1. The CDR3 is 14 amino acids. Germline CDR1 SGDLS, CDR2 YYNGEE. Unmatched junction bases numbered 4, after V lost 3 bases and J lost 4 bases. CDR3 sequence (DNA): TGTGCCAGCAGCGCTCGGACAGGATACAATGAGCAGTTCTTC. Protein: CASSARTGYNEQFF. The full variable domain, with the rest looked up from reference TRBV9 and TRBJ2-1, is DSGVTQTPKHLITATGQRVTLRCSPRSGDLSVYWYQQSLDQGLQFLIQYYNGEERAKGNILERFSAQQFPDLHSELNLSSLELGDSALYFCASSARTGYNEQFFGPGTRLTVL.

This clone showed up many times. V gene TRBV30 combines with J gene TRBJ2-7; weak D call: TRBD1 (6 bases). Per the germline V gene, CDR1 is GTSNPN and CDR2 is SVGIG (reference sequence). The CDR3 loop spans 11 amino acids. CDR3 DNA sequence: TGTGCTGCGCTCAGGGGCTACGAGCAGTACTTC. It codes for CAALRGYEQYF. Using reference TRBV30 and TRBJ2-7 for the parts outside the CDR3, the full variable domain is SQTIHQWPATLVQPVGSPLSLECTVEGTSNPNLYWYRQAAGRGLQLLFYSVGIGQISSEVPQNLSASRPQDRQFILSSKKLLLSDSGFYLCAALRGYEQYFGPGTRLTVT.

The rearrangement uses TRBV13 and TRBJ1-1, with D possibly matching TRBD1 (6 bases). The germline gives CDR1 PRHDT, CDR2 FYEKMQ (reference sequence). V lost 3 bases to trimming and J lost 8 bases, with 16 bases between them. The CDR3 spans 14 residues. CDR3 loop: CASSFGRGIGEAFF. CDR3 in DNA: TGTGCCAGCAGCTTCGGTAGGGGGATAGGCGAAGCTTTCTTT. Full variable domain (remainder filled in from reference TRBV13 and TRBJ1-1): AAGVIQSPRHLIKEKRETATLKCYPIPRHDTVYWYQQGPGQDPQFLISFYEKMQSDKGSIPDRFSAQQFSDYHSELNMSSLELGDSALYFCASSFGRGIGEAFFGQGTRLTVV.

V usage is TRBV30 and J usage is TRBJ2-7; TRBD1 or TRBD2 may be the D gene (6 bases each). CDR1 and CDR2 (germline): GTSNPN, SVGIG (reference sequence). Trimming removed 6 bases from V and 4 bases from J, with 22 bases in between. This CDR3 is built from 15 residues. CDR3 bases: TGTGCCTGCTCAGGTTACAGGGAGGTAGGGTACGAGCAGTACTTC. This sequence encodes CACSGYREVGYEQYF.